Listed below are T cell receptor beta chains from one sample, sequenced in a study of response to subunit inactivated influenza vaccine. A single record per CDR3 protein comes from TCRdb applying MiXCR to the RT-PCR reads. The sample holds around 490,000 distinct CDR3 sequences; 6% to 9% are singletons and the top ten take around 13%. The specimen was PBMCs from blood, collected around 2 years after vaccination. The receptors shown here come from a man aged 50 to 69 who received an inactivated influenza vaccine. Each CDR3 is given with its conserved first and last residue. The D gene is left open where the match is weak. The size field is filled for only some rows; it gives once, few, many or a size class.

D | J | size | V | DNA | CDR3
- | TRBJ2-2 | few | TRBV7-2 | TGTGCCAGCAGCCCTCGGACGGTCCTAAATACCGGGGAGCTGTTTTTT | CASSPRTVLNTGELFF
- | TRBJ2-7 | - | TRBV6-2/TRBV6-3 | TGTGCCGGCAGTTCCCGACAGCGACCCTACGAGCAGTACTTC | CAGSSRQRPYEQYF
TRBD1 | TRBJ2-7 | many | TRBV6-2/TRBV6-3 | TGTGCCAGCAGTGACAGGGGCAGCTACGAGCAGTACTTC | CASSDRGSYEQYF
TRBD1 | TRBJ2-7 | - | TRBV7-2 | TGTGCCAGCAGCCTTCGGGACAGGCCAGGACTTACCTACGAGCAGTACTTC | CASSLRDRPGLTYEQYF
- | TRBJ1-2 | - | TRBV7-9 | TGTGCCAGCACCGCGTCAGGAGACGGCTATGGCTACACCTTC | CASTASGDGYGYTF
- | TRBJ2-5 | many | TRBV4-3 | TGCGCCAGCAGCCCCAATCTGGACGTACTCCAAGAGACCCAGTACTTC | CASSPNLDVLQETQYF
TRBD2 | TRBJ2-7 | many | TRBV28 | TGTGCCAGCAGTTTAACTAGCGGGAGGTTGTCCTACGAGCAGTACTTC | CASSLTSGRLSYEQYF
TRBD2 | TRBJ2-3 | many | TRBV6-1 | TGTGCCAGCGCCCGGGCGGGAGCCTTCTTAGATACGCAGTATTTT | CASARAGAFLDTQYF
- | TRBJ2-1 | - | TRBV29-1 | TGCAGCGTTGCCGTCTACAATGAGCAGTTCTTC | CSVAVYNEQFF
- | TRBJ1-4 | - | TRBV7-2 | TGTGCCAGCAGCCCCGGGACCTCCGGGGAAAAACTGTTTTTT | CASSPGTSGEKLFF
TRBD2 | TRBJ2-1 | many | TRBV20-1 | TGCAGTGCTTCGGGTGGCGGGGGGGGCTCCTACAATGAGCAGTTCTTC | CSASGGGGGSYNEQFF
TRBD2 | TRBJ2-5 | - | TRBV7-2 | TGTGCCAGCAGCTTAGCTAGCGGGAGGGCCTGGGAGACCCAGTACTTC | CASSLASGRAWETQYF
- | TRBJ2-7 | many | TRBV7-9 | TGTGCCAGCAGCGGATTTTCTGGTAGGGGCCACGAGCAGTACTTC | CASSGFSGRGHEQYF
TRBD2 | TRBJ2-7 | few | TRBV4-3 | TGCGCCAGCAGCCAAGCGGTGGCAGGGACTAACTACGAGCAGTACTTC | CASSQAVAGTNYEQYF
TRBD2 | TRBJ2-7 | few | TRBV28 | TGTGCCAGCTGGGGGGGGACTTACGAGCAGTACTTC | CASWGGTYEQYF
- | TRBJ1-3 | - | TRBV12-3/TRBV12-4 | TGTGCCAGCAGCCAAAGTTCCGCCTCTGGAAACACCATATATTTT | CASSQSSASGNTIYF
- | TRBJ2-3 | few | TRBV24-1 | TGTGCCACCAGTGGAAGGACAGCAATTCCAGATACGCAGTATTTT | CATSGRTAIPDTQYF
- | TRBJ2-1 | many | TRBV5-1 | TGCGCCAGCAGCTTGGACGGGAGTGTCAATGAGCAGTTCTTC | CASSLDGSVNEQFF
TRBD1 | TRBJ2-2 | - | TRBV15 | TGTGCCACCAGCAGACGACAGGGGGCGAACACCGGGGAGCTGTTTTTT | CATSRRQGANTGELFF
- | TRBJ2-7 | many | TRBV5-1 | TGCGCCAGCAGTAATGGGGACATTGGTTACGAGCAGTACTTC | CASSNGDIGYEQYF
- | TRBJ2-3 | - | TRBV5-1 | TGCGCCAGCAGCTTGGGTGGCACAGATATGCAGTATTTT | CASSLGGTDMQYF
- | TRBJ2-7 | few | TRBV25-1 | TGTGCCAGCAGCAGCCTTAGGGGAGGGGGCAGCTACGAGCAGTACTTC | CASSSLRGGGSYEQYF
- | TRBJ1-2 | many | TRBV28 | TGTGCCAGCAGTTTACAGGACAAACTTCTGGGTTACACCTTC | CASSLQDKLLGYTF
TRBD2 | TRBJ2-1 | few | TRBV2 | TGTGCCAGCAGCCAAGCCCTAAGCGGGGGGGTCTATGAGCAGTTCTTC | CASSQALSGGVYEQFF
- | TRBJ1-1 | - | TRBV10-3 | TGTGCCATCCGGGAGGCGGTGAACACTGAAGCTTTCTTT | CAIREAVNTEAFF
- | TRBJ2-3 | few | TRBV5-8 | TGTGCCAGCCGGAAGACAGGCTATACGGCAGATACGCAGTATTTT | CASRKTGYTADTQYF